This entry concerns a single TCR beta chain. Germline lookup yields CDR1 MGHRA and CDR2 YSYEKL. V dropped 5 bases and J dropped 0; count of bases not matched to a gene: 8. The CDR3 extends over 16 amino acids. The data originate from a study of blood T cell repertoires in COVID-19. As originally analysed: Counts of nucleated cells, estimated from reference gene primer amplification, were obtained. The protocol was immunoSEQ multiplex PCR, while the TCRdb copy is restricted to in-frame clones and leaves out a portion. The V and J calls and clone size were taken over from that table, and D and trimming were inferred from the DNA. The repertoire consists of 150,000 to 180,000 clones, with roughly 80% occurring once and the leading ten covering over 25%.

This chain links TRBV4-1 with TRBJ1-1; 8 nucleotides match TRBD1. This sequence was found in a woman aged 60-75 years with acute or convalescent COVID-19. Material for sequencing was peripheral blood. CDR3 loop: CASSTPGTGLNTEAFF. The CDR3 nucleotides are TGCGCCAGCAGCACCCCTGGGACAGGTTTGAACACTGAAGCTTTCTTT.